This TCR beta chain originates from a study of spatial heterogeneity in lung cancer. Study-wide context: More beta-chain than alpha-chain sequences were consistently detected.

Each CDR3 protein gets one entry after TCRdb re-called the 5' RACE reads with MiXCR. The data hold some 87,000 distinct CDR3 sequences, with 7.5% to 10% observed a single time. This clonotype was seen only once. A much larger clone differs from this one at a single base, so this may be a read error. V lost 8 bases and J lost 2, with 20 bases in between. CDR3 size: 16 residues. CDR1 SGHAT and CDR2 FQNNGV come from the germline V gene. Time point in this sample: sample taken at primary tumor resection. No cells were sorted before sequencing. The whole RNA sequenced was extracted from tumor, nontumor lung or frozen PBMC.

The specimen was PBMCs, collected at surgery. This receptor was obtained from a male donor with early-stage non-small cell lung cancer. The V and J genes are TRBV11-2 and TRBJ2-3; D unresolved. CDR3 nucleotide sequence: TGTGCCAGCTGCCGTGGAGCCCCAGTTTCCACAGATACGCAGTATTTT. It encodes CASCRGAPVSTDTQYF.